What follows are 2 T cell receptor beta chains derived from one specimen sequenced in a study of T cell responses to AZD1222 COVID-19 vaccine. Data came from immunoSEQ multiplex PCR; TCRdb stores just in-frame clones and leaves some out. This table holds about 48,000 clones, around nine tenths found once. The source was peripheral blood, collected 28 days after the second AZD1222 dose. These TCRs come from an adult who received the AZD1222 COVID-19 vaccine.

V is TRBV5-1 and J is TRBJ2-1; tentatively, D is TRBD1 or TRBD2 (6 bases each). Trimming shortened V by 3 bases and J by 4 bases, and 20 bases separated the two germline ends. Germline CDR1 and CDR2: SGHRS and YFSETQ. CDR3 length: 17 residues. This CDR3 is CASSYTSPNRVYNEQFF. As DNA, the CDR3 is TGCGCCAGCAGCTACACTAGCCCTAACAGGGTATACAATGAGCAGTTCTTC.

This chain connects TRBV28 to TRBJ2-5; D is possibly TRBD1 or TRBD2 (5 bases each). Germline CDR1 reads MDHEN; CDR2 reads SYDVKM. Trimming took 8 bases from V and 1 from J, leaving 17 bases between them. This CDR3 region has 15 residues. As DNA, the CDR3 is TGTGCCAGCGTCCAGCCGCTCGGGGCCCAAGAGACCCAGTACTTC. Translation: CASVQPLGAQETQYF.